This TCR beta chain was documented in a study of Tregs in tolerant kidney transplant recipients. TCRdb's table, derived via immunoSEQ multiplex PCR, lists solely in-frame clones and lacks some. The repertoire holds about 69,000 clones, with 85% to 90% as singletons. Germline CDR1 reads LGHNA; CDR2 reads YSLEER. V was clipped by 4 bases and J by 4 bases; unmatched bases: 10. CDR3 length: 15 residues. The chain carries TRBV4-3 and TRBJ2-7, with 7 bases aligning to TRBD2. The receptor comes from a human donor who received a combined kidney and bone marrow transplant. The specimen was CD4+ T cells from blood, collected before the transplant. The CDR3 protein is CASSLNWGREYEQYF. The CDR3 DNA reads TGCGCCAGCAGCCTAAATTGGGGGAGGGAGTACGAGCAGTACTTC.